A selection of T cell receptor beta chains follows, all from one sample in a study of T cells expressing NK-cell markers. TCRdb reprocessed the 5' RACE reads; each CDR3 protein has one entry and no DNA is given. In all, the sample yields about 260,000 distinct CDR3 sequences. The sequenced sample was blood T cells: a sorted CD56 or NKG2C T cell subset, CD4+ or CD8+ T cells, or bulk PBMC T cells (not recorded which). The receptors come from a woman aged 18 to 75 in good health. CDR3s include the opening cysteine and the closing phenylalanine or tryptophan.

v_gene: TRBV7-2
j_gene: TRBJ2-1
CDR3aa: CASSLRGVHNEQFF

v_gene: TRBV5-8
j_gene: TRBJ2-7
CDR3aa: CASSFEGYSYEQYF

v_gene: TRBV4-3
j_gene: TRBJ2-4
CDR3aa: CASSQEAGAAKNIQYF

v_gene: TRBV4-3
j_gene: TRBJ1-1
CDR3aa: CASSQAEGWSTEAFF

v_gene: TRBV7-3
j_gene: TRBJ2-2
CDR3aa: CASSRTFGTGDTGELFF

v_gene: TRBV7-2
j_gene: TRBJ2-2
CDR3aa: CASSPQTGVPGELFF

v_gene: TRBV3-1
j_gene: TRBJ1-5
CDR3aa: CASSLTGTGPQPQHF

v_gene: TRBV4-1
j_gene: TRBJ1-5
CDR3aa: CASSQEGGVGNQPQHF

v_gene: TRBV5-4
j_gene: TRBJ2-3
CDR3aa: CASSLPGQGADTQYF

v_gene: TRBV20-1
j_gene: TRBJ1-4
CDR3aa: CSARDQSQGGEKLFF

v_gene: TRBV7-9
j_gene: TRBJ2-2
CDR3aa: CASSGRRTGELFF

v_gene: TRBV7-2
j_gene: TRBJ2-2
CDR3aa: CASSSSPNRGAGELFF

v_gene: TRBV4-3
j_gene: TRBJ2-7
CDR3aa: CASSHGPGTDVWEQYF

v_gene: TRBV7-2
j_gene: TRBJ2-1
CDR3aa: CASSRQSTSGSSEQFF

v_gene: TRBV5-6
j_gene: TRBJ2-7
CDR3aa: CASSPGLVLYEQYF

v_gene: TRBV28
j_gene: TRBJ2-4
CDR3aa: CASSFASGSPAKNIQYF

v_gene: TRBV7-2
j_gene: TRBJ1-2
CDR3aa: CASSLGGLRNYGYTF

v_gene: TRBV27
j_gene: TRBJ2-1
CDR3aa: CASSLSRLAGGYNEQFF

v_gene: TRBV3-1
j_gene: TRBJ2-2
CDR3aa: CASSQTGNTGELFF

v_gene: TRBV20-1
j_gene: TRBJ2-2
CDR3aa: CSASAGGRGTGELFF

v_gene: TRBV12-3/TRBV12-4
j_gene: TRBJ1-2
CDR3aa: CASSPSTGTLSYGYTF

v_gene: TRBV30
j_gene: TRBJ2-7
CDR3aa: CAWNPGQAYEQYF

v_gene: TRBV7-2
j_gene: TRBJ1-2
CDR3aa: CASSLPVSYGYTF

v_gene: TRBV20-1
j_gene: TRBJ1-4
CDR3aa: CSARGPPPWVGKLFF

v_gene: TRBV11-2
j_gene: TRBJ1-2
CDR3aa: CASSPWGWTVGYTF

v_gene: TRBV12-3/TRBV12-4
j_gene: TRBJ2-1
CDR3aa: CASSIRSLGMDEQFF

v_gene: TRBV12-3/TRBV12-4
j_gene: TRBJ2-3
CDR3aa: CASRSRQGNTDTQYF

v_gene: TRBV30
j_gene: TRBJ2-2
CDR3aa: CAWSSGSGELFF

v_gene: TRBV7-8
j_gene: TRBJ1-6
CDR3aa: CASRGDIQSPLHF

v_gene: TRBV6-2/TRBV6-3
j_gene: TRBJ2-2
CDR3aa: CASTPSQTSRTGELFF

v_gene: TRBV20-1
j_gene: TRBJ1-6
CDR3aa: CSARASSYRDTEGISPLHF

v_gene: TRBV20-1
j_gene: TRBJ1-2
CDR3aa: CSARSDRGFYGYTF

v_gene: TRBV10-3
j_gene: TRBJ1-2
CDR3aa: CAISTQGRESYTF

v_gene: TRBV4-3
j_gene: TRBJ1-6
CDR3aa: CASSQLTGSRNSPLHF

v_gene: TRBV12-3/TRBV12-4
j_gene: TRBJ2-3
CDR3aa: CASSPDLTSGPTDTQYF

v_gene: TRBV4-3
j_gene: TRBJ1-4
CDR3aa: CASSQSPDRSNEKLFF

v_gene: TRBV20-1
j_gene: TRBJ2-3
CDR3aa: CSATGTGRSDTQYF

v_gene: TRBV5-1
j_gene: TRBJ2-2
CDR3aa: CASTPQANTGELFF

v_gene: TRBV11-2
j_gene: TRBJ2-2
CDR3aa: CASSKIWWTDTGELFF

v_gene: TRBV5-1
j_gene: TRBJ2-2
CDR3aa: CASSLANRGRIGVTGELFF

v_gene: TRBV12-3/TRBV12-4
j_gene: TRBJ2-1
CDR3aa: CASTLPGQLGNEQFF

v_gene: TRBV25-1
j_gene: TRBJ2-3
CDR3aa: CASSDSLAGGADTQYF

v_gene: TRBV19
j_gene: TRBJ1-1
CDR3aa: CASSIRAGQPNTEAFF

v_gene: TRBV5-5
j_gene: TRBJ2-3
CDR3aa: CASSLVHMGLADTQYF

v_gene: TRBV12-3/TRBV12-4
j_gene: TRBJ2-2
CDR3aa: CASTIRTSGSGELFF

v_gene: TRBV20-1
j_gene: TRBJ2-3
CDR3aa: CSAKGSPTPDTQYF

v_gene: TRBV12-3/TRBV12-4
j_gene: TRBJ1-2
CDR3aa: CASSAQGAPFYGYTF

v_gene: TRBV7-2
j_gene: TRBJ2-1
CDR3aa: CASSSKTGTLVYNEQFF

v_gene: TRBV7-2
j_gene: TRBJ2-5
CDR3aa: CASSLASGAFQETQYF

v_gene: TRBV12-3/TRBV12-4
j_gene: TRBJ1-1
CDR3aa: CASSRYAEAFF

v_gene: TRBV5-6
j_gene: TRBJ2-2
CDR3aa: CASSFGRKTGELFF

v_gene: TRBV6-5
j_gene: TRBJ2-3
CDR3aa: CASSYSSATDTQYF

v_gene: TRBV28
j_gene: TRBJ2-5
CDR3aa: CASSLRGPGTQYF

v_gene: TRBV12-3/TRBV12-4
j_gene: TRBJ1-4
CDR3aa: CASSRGQRVPTNEKLFF

v_gene: TRBV6-1
j_gene: TRBJ1-1
CDR3aa: CASSPGGVVTEAFF

v_gene: TRBV27
j_gene: TRBJ1-5
CDR3aa: CASSLGTNQPQHF

v_gene: TRBV5-1
j_gene: TRBJ2-5
CDR3aa: CASSFRAGSPTETQYF

v_gene: TRBV11-3
j_gene: TRBJ2-7
CDR3aa: CASSLGRAAPYEQYF